This T cell receptor (beta chain) was captured by sequencing in a study of T cell repertoires in aging, cancer and after chemotherapy. Multiplex touch-down PCR with TRB-A/B primers amplified rearranged V-D-J TRB sequences. One entry per CDR3 protein, called by TCRdb with MiXCR from the multiplex PCR reads. The data contain 1,000 to 1,500 distinct CDR3 sequences, around 21% of them singletons. Trimming took 5 bases from V and 3 from J, leaving 10 bases between them. The CDR3 consists of 13 residues. The germline CDR1 and CDR2 sequences are GTSNPN and SVGIG (reference sequence). In its sample, this clonotype ranks as large. Its antigen is not identified. Amplification of TCR beta used genomic DNA extracted from peripheral blood. Points from the study as a whole: Compared with age-matched healthy donors, untreated hematological or solid cancer patients showed higher blood TCR clonality.

The receptor's source is a human donor with a solid tumor. This chain connects TRBV30 to TRBJ2-2; tentative D call: TRBD2 (6 bases). The sample was blood. CDR3 bases: TGTGCCTGGGGGGGGTCGTACACCGGGGAGCTGTTTTTT. Translation: CAWGGSYTGELFF.